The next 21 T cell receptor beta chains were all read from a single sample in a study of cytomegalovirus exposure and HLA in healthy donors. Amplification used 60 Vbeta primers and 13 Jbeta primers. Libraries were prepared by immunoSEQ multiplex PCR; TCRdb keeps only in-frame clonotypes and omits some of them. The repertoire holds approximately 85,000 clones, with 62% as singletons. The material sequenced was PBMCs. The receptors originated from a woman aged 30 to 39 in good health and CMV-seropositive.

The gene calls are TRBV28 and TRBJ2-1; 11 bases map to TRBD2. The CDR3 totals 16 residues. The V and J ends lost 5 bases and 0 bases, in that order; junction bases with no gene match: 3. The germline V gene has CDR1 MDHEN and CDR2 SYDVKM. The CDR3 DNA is TGTGCCAGCAGTACCACTAGCGGGGGCTCCTACAATGAGCAGTTCTTC. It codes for CASSTTSGGSYNEQFF.

CDR3 sequence reads: CSVVAGKNIQYF. CDR3 DNA sequence: TGCAGCGTTGTGGCAGGCAAAAACATTCAGTACTTC. This chain links TRBV29-1 with TRBJ2-4; D is uncertain. Trimming removed 4 bases from V and 3 bases from J, with 7 bases in between. The germline V gene encodes CDR1 SQVTM and CDR2 ANQGSEA. The CDR3 contains 12 residues.

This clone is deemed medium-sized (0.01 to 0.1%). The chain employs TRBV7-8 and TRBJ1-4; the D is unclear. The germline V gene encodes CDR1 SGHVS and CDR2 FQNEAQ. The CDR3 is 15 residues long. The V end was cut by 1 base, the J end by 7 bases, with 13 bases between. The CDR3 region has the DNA TGTGCCAGCAGCTTAGATGGCGGGTTTAGTGAAAAACTGTTTTTT. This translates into CASSLDGGFSEKLFF.

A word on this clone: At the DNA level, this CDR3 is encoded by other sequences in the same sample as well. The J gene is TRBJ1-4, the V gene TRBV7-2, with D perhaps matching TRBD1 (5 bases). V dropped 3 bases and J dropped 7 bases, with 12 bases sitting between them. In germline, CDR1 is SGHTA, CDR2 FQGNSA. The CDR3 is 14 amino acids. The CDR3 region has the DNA TGTGCCAGCAGCTTTGGTGGTAGGGGTGAAAAACTGTTTTTT. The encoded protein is CASSFGGRGEKLFF.

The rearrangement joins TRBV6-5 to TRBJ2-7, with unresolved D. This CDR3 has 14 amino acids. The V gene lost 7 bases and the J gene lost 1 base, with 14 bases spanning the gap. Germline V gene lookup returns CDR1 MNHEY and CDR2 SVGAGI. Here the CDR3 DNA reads TGTGCCAGCACCCGACTGGAAAATTCCTACGAGCAGTACTTC. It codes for CASTRLENSYEQYF.

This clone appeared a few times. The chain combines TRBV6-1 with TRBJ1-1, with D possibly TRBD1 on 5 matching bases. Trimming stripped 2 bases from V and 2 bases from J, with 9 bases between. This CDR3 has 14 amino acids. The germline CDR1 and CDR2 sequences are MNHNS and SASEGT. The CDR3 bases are TGTGCCAGCAGTGAATCGACAGATAACACTGAAGCTTTCTTT. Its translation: CASSESTDNTEAFF.

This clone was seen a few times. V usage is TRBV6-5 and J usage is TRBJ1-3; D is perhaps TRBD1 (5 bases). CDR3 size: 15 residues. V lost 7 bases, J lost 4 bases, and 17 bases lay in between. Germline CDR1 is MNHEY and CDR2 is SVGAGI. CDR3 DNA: TGTGCCAGCATCAAATCCGGGACTTCAGGAAACACCATATATTTT. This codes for CASIKSGTSGNTIYF.

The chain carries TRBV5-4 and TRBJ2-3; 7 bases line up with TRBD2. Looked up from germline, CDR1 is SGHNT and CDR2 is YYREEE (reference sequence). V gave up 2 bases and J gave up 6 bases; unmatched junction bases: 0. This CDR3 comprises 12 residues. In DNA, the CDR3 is TGTGCCAGCAGCTTCGGGGGGGATACGCAGTATTTT. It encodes CASSFGGDTQYF.

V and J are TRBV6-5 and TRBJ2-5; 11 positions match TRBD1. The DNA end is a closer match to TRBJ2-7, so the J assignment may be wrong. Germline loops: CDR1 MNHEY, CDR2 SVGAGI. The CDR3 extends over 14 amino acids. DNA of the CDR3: TGTGCCAGCAGAGACGGGACAGGGGGAAACGAGCAGTACTTC. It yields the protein CASRDGTGGNEQYF.

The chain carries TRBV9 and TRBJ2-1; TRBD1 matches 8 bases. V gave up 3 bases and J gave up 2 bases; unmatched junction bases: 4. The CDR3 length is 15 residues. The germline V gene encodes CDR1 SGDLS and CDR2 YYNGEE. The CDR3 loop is CASSATGGAYNEQFF. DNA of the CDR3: TGTGCCAGCAGCGCTACAGGGGGAGCCTACAATGAGCAGTTCTTC.

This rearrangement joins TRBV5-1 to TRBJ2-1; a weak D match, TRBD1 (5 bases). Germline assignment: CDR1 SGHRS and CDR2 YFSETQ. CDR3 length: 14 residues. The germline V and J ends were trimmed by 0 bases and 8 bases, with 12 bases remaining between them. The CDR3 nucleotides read TGCGCCAGCAGCTTGGGGGGCCCCTTCGATGAGCAGTTCTTC. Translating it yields CASSLGGPFDEQFF.

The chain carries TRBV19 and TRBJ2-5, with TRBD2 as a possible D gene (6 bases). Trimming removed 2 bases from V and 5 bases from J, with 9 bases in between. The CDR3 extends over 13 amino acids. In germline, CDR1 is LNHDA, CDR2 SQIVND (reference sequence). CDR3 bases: TGTGCCAGTAGTATACTAGCGAGGGAGACCCAGTACTTC. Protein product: CASSILARETQYF. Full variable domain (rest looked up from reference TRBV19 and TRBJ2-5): DGGITQSPKYLFRKEGQNVTLSCEQNLNHDAMYWYRQDPGQGLRLIYYSQIVNDFQKGDIAEGYSVSREKKESFPLTVTSAQKNPTAFYLCASSILARETQYFGPGTRLLVL.

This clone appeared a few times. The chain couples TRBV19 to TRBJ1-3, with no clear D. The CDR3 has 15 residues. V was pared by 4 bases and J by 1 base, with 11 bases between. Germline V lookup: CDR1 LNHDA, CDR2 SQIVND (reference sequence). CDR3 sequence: CASSRGAGSGNTIYF. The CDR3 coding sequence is TGTGCCAGTAGTAGAGGCGCGGGATCTGGAAACACCATATATTTT. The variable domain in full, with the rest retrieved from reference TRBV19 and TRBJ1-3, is DGGITQSPKYLFRKEGQNVTLSCEQNLNHDAMYWYRQDPGQGLRLIYYSQIVNDFQKGDIAEGYSVSREKKESFPLTVTSAQKNPTAFYLCASSRGAGSGNTIYFGEGSWLTVV.

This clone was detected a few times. The CDR3 sequence: CASRGGPATNEKLFF. The DNA for the CDR3 is TGTGCCAGCAGAGGGGGTCCCGCAACTAATGAAAAACTGTTTTTT. The chain joins TRBV28 to TRBJ1-4, with D possibly being TRBD1 (6 bases). Germline V gives CDR1 MDHEN, CDR2 SYDVKM. The CDR3 is 15 amino acids. Trimming cost V 6 bases and J 0 bases, with 11 bases left between them.

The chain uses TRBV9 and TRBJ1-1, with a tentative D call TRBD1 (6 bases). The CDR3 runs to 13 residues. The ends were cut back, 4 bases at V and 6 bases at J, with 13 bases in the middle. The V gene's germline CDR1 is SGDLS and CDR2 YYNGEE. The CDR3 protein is CASSLTGYSEAFF. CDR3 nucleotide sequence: TGTGCCAGCAGCTTAACAGGGTATTCTGAAGCTTTCTTT.

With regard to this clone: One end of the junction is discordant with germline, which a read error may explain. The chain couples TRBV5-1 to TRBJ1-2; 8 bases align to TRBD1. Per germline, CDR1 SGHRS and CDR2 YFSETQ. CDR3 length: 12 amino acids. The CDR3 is CASGQGGGGYPF. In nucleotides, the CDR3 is TGCGCCAGCGGACAGGGAGGTGGCGGCTACCCCTTC.

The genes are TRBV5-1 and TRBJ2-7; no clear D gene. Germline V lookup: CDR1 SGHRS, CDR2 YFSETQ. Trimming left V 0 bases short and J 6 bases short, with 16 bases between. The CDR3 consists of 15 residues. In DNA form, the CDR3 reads TGCGCCAGCAGCTTGGCCCTTATATCGGTTTCCGAGCAGTACTTC. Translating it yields CASSLALISVSEQYF.

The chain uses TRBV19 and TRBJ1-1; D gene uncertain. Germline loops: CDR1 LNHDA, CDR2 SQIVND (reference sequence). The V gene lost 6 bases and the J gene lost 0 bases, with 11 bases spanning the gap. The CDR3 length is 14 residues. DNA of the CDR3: TGTGCCAGTAGGATATCGCACATGAACACTGAAGCTTTCTTT. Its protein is CASRISHMNTEAFF.

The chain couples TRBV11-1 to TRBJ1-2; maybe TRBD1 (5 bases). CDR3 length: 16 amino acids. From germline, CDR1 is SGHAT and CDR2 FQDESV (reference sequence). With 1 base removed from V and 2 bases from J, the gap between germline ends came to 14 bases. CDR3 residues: CASSLGPGSDNYGYTF. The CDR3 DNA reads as TGTGCCAGCAGCTTAGGGCCAGGGTCCGACAACTATGGCTACACCTTC.

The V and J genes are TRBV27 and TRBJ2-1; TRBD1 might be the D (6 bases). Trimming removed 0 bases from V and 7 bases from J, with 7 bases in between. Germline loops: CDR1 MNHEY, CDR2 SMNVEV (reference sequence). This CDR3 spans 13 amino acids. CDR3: CASSLSRGNEQFF. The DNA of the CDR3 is TGTGCCAGCAGTTTATCGAGGGGGAATGAGCAGTTCTTC.

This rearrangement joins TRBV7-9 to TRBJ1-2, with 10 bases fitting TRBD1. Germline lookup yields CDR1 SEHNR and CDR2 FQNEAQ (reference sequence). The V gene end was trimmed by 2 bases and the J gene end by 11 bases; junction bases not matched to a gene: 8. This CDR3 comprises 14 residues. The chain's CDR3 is CASSLFGDRGDYTF. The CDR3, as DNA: TGTGCCAGCAGCTTATTCGGGGACAGGGGCGATTACACCTTC.